A selection of T cell receptor beta chains follows, all from one sample in a study of cytomegalovirus exposure and HLA in healthy donors. The protocol was immunoSEQ multiplex PCR, while the TCRdb copy is restricted to in-frame clones and leaves out a portion. The table records 150,000 or so clones, around four fifths of them present only once. The sequencing input was PBMCs. Every receptor here comes from a young man in good health and CMV-seropositive. Each CDR3 is given with its conserved first and last residue. A D gene is named only where the DNA matches it firmly. Clone size is given for some rows only: seen once, a few or many times, or a class if the clone is expanded.

TRBJ1-1 TRBV18 - 15 - CASSLGAGANTEAFF TGTGCCAGCTCATTGGGGGCAGGCGCAAACACTGAAGCTTTCTTT
TRBJ2-5 TRBV4-1 - 16 - CASSHILQGLQETQYF TGCGCCAGCAGCCACATCTTACAGGGACTACAAGAGACCCAGTACTTC
TRBJ2-2 TRBV7-7 - 15 - CASSLGPRNTGELFF TGTGCTAGCAGCTTAGGCCCGAGAAACACCGGGGAGCTGTTTTTT
TRBJ1-6 TRBV7-3 - 16 once CASSSSGPGEGSPLHF TGTGCCAGCAGCTCCTCCGGGCCCGGGGAGGGTTCACCCCTCCACTTT
TRBJ2-3 TRBV10-3 - 13 - CAISKDPGDTQYF TGTGCCATCAGTAAGGACCCGGGGGATACGCAGTATTTT
TRBJ2-3 TRBV9 - 15 - CASSVALTSTDTQYF TGTGCCAGCAGCGTAGCCCTTACTAGCACAGATACGCAGTATTTT
TRBJ1-2 TRBV27 TRBD1 13 - CASTQVQGAGYTF TGTGCCAGCACCCAAGTACAGGGGGCCGGCTACACCTTC
TRBJ2-1 TRBV6-1 - 14 - CASSPGDDYNEQFF TGTGCCAGCAGTCCGGGGGACGACTACAATGAGCAGTTCTTC
TRBJ2-5 TRBV5-6 TRBD2 17 - CASRSVGLAGGQETQYF TGTGCCAGCAGGTCGGTCGGGCTAGCGGGGGGTCAAGAGACCCAGTACTTC
TRBJ2-3 TRBV5-1 - 13 - CASSLDRGGTQYF TGCGCCAGCAGCCTAGATAGGGGTGGAACGCAGTATTTT
TRBJ1-1 TRBV7-2 - 14 - CASSFWGLNTEAFF TGTGCCAGCAGCTTTTGGGGGCTCAACACTGAAGCTTTCTTT
TRBJ2-2 TRBV7-2 - 14 - CASSYFSGDGELFF TGTGCCAGCAGCTATTTTAGCGGCGACGGGGAGCTGTTTTTT
TRBJ2-1 TRBV27 - 15 - CASSARQVSYNEQFF TGTGCCAGCAGTGCCCGACAGGTCTCCTACAATGAGCAGTTCTTC
TRBJ2-1 TRBV5-1 - 16 - CASSLSGVRVRNEQFF TGCGCCAGCAGCTTGTCAGGGGTAAGGGTGAGGAATGAGCAGTTCTTC
TRBJ1-2 TRBV27 TRBD1 13 - CARRDRPNYGYTF TGTGCCAGGAGGGACAGGCCAAACTATGGCTACACCTTC
TRBJ2-1 TRBV4-1 TRBD2 17 - CASSQDNSGGVYNEQFF TGCGCCAGCAGCCAAGATAACAGCGGGGGGGTCTACAATGAGCAGTTCTTC
TRBJ2-1 TRBV4-1 TRBD1 15 - CASSDQGASYNEQFF TGCGCCAGCAGCGATCAGGGGGCTTCCTACAATGAGCAGTTCTTC
TRBJ2-3 TRBV30 - 14 - CASKDQGYTDTQYF TGTGCCTCGAAGGACCAGGGGTACACAGATACGCAGTATTTT
TRBJ1-2 TRBV9 - 15 once CASSVDGGRENGYTF TGTGCCAGCAGCGTAGATGGCGGGCGGGAGAATGGCTACACCTTC
TRBJ2-7 TRBV11-2 - 12 few CASSLRGYEQYF TGTGCCAGCAGCTTAAGGGGTTACGAGCAGTACTTC
TRBJ2-1 TRBV7-6 TRBD2 15 - CASSLEGGGAYEQFF TGTGCCAGCAGCTTAGAGGGCGGGGGGGCCTATGAGCAGTTCTTC
TRBJ1-2 TRBV2 - 13 - CASSDTELYGYTF TGTGCCAGCAGTGACACCGAGCTTTATGGCTACACCTTC
TRBJ1-1 TRBV9 - 13 - CASSVARSTEAFF TGTGCCAGCAGCGTAGCCAGATCCACTGAAGCTTTCTTT
TRBJ2-2 TRBV5-1 - 15 once CASSLGGANTGELFF TGCGCCAGCAGCTTGGGGGGGGCGAACACCGGGGAGCTGTTTTTT
TRBJ1-4 TRBV4-1 - 18 - CASSQGRAVSSTNEKLFF TGCGCCAGCAGCCAGGGGAGGGCGGTTTCTTCCACTAATGAAAAACTGTTTTTT
TRBJ1-1 TRBV19 TRBD1 16 - CASSEVLGQGVGEAFF TGTGCCAGTAGTGAGGTTCTTGGACAGGGGGTTGGTGAAGCTTTCTTT
TRBJ2-2 TRBV5-5 - 14 - CASSLIRDTGELFF TGTGCCAGCAGCTTGATCAGGGACACCGGGGAGCTGTTTTTT
TRBJ2-7 TRBV4-1 - 15 - CASSQTPGLWLEQYF TGCGCCAGCAGCCAAACGCCAGGACTTTGGTTAGAGCAGTACTTC
TRBJ2-3 TRBV5-1 TRBD2 17 - CASSFWTSGRRTDTQYF TGCGCCAGCAGCTTCTGGACTAGCGGGAGGCGCACAGATACGCAGTATTTT
TRBJ1-2 TRBV4-3 TRBD1 17 once CASSLRDRGREGYGYTF TGCGCCAGCAGCCTCCGGGACAGGGGGCGGGAAGGCTATGGCTACACCTTC
TRBJ1-3 TRBV9 TRBD1 16 - CASSVEGRGPGNTIYF TGTGCCAGCAGCGTAGAGGGCAGGGGGCCTGGAAACACCATATATTTT